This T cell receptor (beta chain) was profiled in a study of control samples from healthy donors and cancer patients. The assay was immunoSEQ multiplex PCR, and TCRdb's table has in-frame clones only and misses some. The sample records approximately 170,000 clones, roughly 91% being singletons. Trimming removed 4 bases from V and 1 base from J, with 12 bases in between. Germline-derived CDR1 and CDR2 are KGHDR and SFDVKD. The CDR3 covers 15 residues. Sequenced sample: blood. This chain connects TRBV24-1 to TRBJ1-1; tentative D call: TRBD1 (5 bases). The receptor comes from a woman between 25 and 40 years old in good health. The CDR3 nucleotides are TGTGCCACCAGTGACACCGGACACCCGAACACTGAAGCTTTCTTT. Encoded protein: CATSDTGHPNTEAFF.